This T cell receptor beta chain was sequenced in a study of blood T cell repertoires in COVID-19. Study in general: Samples of COVID-19 (acute and convalescent) were obtained from the United States, Italy and Spain. PBMCs, B-cell-depleted T cells, or T cells provided the cDNA or gDNA that made up the material.

The germline CDR1 and CDR2 sequences are SGHDN and FVKESK. The CDR3 contains 15 residues. V gave up 4 bases and J gave up 1 base; unmatched junction bases: 3. As handled by the study authors: Cell counts per sample came from amplifying reference gene primers. Measured with immunoSEQ multiplex PCR; TCRdb has only the in-frame clones, and not every one. V, J and clone size derive from that table, while D and trimming were established from the DNA sequence. In the table there are about 120,000 clones, roughly four fifths of which are singletons. The specimen sequenced was peripheral blood. The chain is built from TRBV14 and TRBJ1-1; 10 bases are a match to TRBD1. The receptor comes from a woman aged 55 to 70 with acute or convalescent COVID-19. In nucleotides, the CDR3 is TGTGCCAGCAGCCGGGACAGGGGAGGGAACACTGAAGCTTTCTTT. Residues: CASSRDRGGNTEAFF.